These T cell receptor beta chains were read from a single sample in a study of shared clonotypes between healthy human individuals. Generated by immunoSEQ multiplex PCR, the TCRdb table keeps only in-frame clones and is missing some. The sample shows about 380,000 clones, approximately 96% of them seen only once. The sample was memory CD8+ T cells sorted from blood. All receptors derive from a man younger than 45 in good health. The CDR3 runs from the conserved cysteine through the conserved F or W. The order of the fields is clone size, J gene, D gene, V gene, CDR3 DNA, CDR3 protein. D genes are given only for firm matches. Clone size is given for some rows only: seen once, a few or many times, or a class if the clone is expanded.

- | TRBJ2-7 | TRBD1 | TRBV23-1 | TGCGCCAGCAGCAGGGTAGGACAGGGGACCTACGAGCAGTACTTC | CASSRVGQGTYEQYF
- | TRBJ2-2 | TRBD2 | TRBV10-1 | TGCGCCAGCAGTGAGGAGGGACTAGCGGGAGAAGGCGGGGAGCTGTTTTTT | CASSEEGLAGEGGELFF
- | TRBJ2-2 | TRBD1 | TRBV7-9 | TGTGCCAGCAGCATCCCGACAGGGGGCGGAACCGGGGAGCTGTTTTTT | CASSIPTGGGTGELFF
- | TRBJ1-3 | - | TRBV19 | TGTGCCAGTAGTTCCCGGCATGGAAACACCATATATTTT | CASSSRHGNTIYF
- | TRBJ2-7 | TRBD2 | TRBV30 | TGTGCCTGGAGTGTACGGGGGGGCGAGCAGTACTTC | CAWSVRGGEQYF
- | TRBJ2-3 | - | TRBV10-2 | TGCGCCAGCGGTTTTCCGGCGCAGTATTTT | CASGFPAQYF
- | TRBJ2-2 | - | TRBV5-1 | TGCGCCAGCTTCAGGCTACCAGGGGACACCGGGGAGCTGTTTTTT | CASFRLPGDTGELFF
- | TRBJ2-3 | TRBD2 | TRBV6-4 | TGTGCCACCCGGACTAGCGGGAGGGCCGGTGATACGCAGTATTTT | CATRTSGRAGDTQYF
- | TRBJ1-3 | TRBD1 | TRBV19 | TGTGCCAGTAGTGCGACAGGGGGCTCTGGAAACACCATATATTTT | CASSATGGSGNTIYF
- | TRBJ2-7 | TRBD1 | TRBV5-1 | TGCGCCAGCAGCACTGACAGGGGGCGAAGCGAGCAGTACTTC | CASSTDRGRSEQYF
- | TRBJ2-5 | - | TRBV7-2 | TGTGCCAGCAGCTGGAGGGGTGGGGGAGAGACCCAGTACTTC | CASSWRGGGETQYF
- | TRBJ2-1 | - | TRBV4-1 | TGCGCCAGCTCGGGTCCGGCCAATGAGCAGTTCTTC | CASSGPANEQFF
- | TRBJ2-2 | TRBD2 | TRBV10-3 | TGTGCCACCACCCTTAGCGGGCCCGCGAACACCGGGGAGCTGTTTTTT | CATTLSGPANTGELFF
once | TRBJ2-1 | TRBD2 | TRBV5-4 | TGTGCCAGCAGCCCAACTAGCGGCAGCTCCTACAATGAGCAGTTCTTC | CASSPTSGSSYNEQFF
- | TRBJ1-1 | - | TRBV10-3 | TGTGCCATCAGTGCCAGTAACACTGAAGCTTTCTTT | CAISASNTEAFF
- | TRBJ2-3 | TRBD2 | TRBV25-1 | TGTGCCAGCAGTGAATATGCCCCCAGCGGGGGTAGCACAGATACGCAGTATTTT | CASSEYAPSGGSTDTQYF
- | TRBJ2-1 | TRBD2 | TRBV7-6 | TGTGCCAGCAGCTTAGAGTTCCGGGAGGGCGTGGGTGAGCAGTTCTTC | CASSLEFREGVGEQFF
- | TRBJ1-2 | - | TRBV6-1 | TGTGCCAGCAGGGCGACAGGCAGCGGGGGCTACACCTTC | CASRATGSGGYTF
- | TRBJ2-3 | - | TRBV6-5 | TGTGCCAGCAGTTACCACGGGAGCCGGGGGGATACGCAGTATTTT | CASSYHGSRGDTQYF
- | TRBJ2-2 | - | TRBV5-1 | TGCGCCAGCAGCGCGACAGGGAACACCGGGGAGCTGTTTTTT | CASSATGNTGELFF
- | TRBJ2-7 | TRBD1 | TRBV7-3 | TGTGCCAGCAGCTTAACAGGGACAGGGGGCAAAGAGTACTTC | CASSLTGTGGKEYF
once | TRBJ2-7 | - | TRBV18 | TGTGCCAGCTCACCTATACAGCCTTACGAGCAGTACTTC | CASSPIQPYEQYF
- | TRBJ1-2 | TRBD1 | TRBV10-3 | TGTGCCATCAGTGAGACAGGGGGCGGCTACACCTTC | CAISETGGGYTF
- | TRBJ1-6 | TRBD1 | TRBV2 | TGTGCCAGCAGTGAATGGACAGGGGATAATTCACCCCTCCACTTT | CASSEWTGDNSPLHF
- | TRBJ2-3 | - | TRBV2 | TGTGCCAGCAGTGAATTGGGCGGGAGCACAGATACGCAGTATTTT | CASSELGGSTDTQYF
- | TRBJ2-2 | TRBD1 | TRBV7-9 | TGTGCCAGCACCCTGACAGGGGGCGTCACCGGGGAGCTGTTTTTT | CASTLTGGVTGELFF
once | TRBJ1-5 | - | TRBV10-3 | TGTGCCATCAGTGGACAGCGGGGTCAGCCCCAGCATTTT | CAISGQRGQPQHF
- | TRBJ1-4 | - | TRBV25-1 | TGTGCCAGCAGTCAGGGGACGGAGAATGAAAAACTGTTTTTT | CASSQGTENEKLFF
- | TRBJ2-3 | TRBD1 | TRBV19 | TGTGCCAGTAGTATAGATTTGACAGGGTCCAACACAGATACGCAGTATTTT | CASSIDLTGSNTDTQYF
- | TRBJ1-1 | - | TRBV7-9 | TGTGCCAGCAGCTTAGATTGGTTTATAGGAGGGAAGACTGAAGCTTTCTTT | CASSLDWFIGGKTEAFF
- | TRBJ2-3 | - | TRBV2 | TGTGCCAGCAAGAGGGGGTCCGGCACAGATACGCAGTATTTT | CASKRGSGTDTQYF
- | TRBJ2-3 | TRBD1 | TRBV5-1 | TGCGCCAGCAGCTTGTTTACAGGGGCCACAGATACGCAGTATTTT | CASSLFTGATDTQYF
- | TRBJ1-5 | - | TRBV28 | TGTGCCAGCCTCACAGGGAAGAGGGGTCAGCCCCAGCATTTT | CASLTGKRGQPQHF
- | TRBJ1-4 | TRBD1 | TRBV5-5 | TGTGCCAGCAGCTTGGCTGCCGACAGGGTTGGTGAAAAACTGTTTTTT | CASSLAADRVGEKLFF
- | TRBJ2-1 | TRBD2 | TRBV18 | TGTGCCAGCTCACCCCCCAGGACTAGCGGGAGGAATGAGCAGTTCTTC | CASSPPRTSGRNEQFF
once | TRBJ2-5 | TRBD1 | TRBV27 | TGTGCCAGCAATATAGACGGAACGAGGGGGCTGCCACAAGAGACCCAGTACTTC | CASNIDGTRGLPQETQYF
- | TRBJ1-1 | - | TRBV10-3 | TGTGCCATCAGTGAGTTTCGGCGGAATGAAGCTTTCTTT | CAISEFRRNEAFF
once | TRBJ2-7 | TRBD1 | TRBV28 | TGTGCCAGCAGTTTATTCGGGACAGGGGGCACGCAGTACTTC | CASSLFGTGGTQYF
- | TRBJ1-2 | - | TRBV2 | TGTGCCAGCAACTTCGTCGGTTCGGAGAACTATGGCTACACCTTC | CASNFVGSENYGYTF
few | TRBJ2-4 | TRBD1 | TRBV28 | TGTGCCAGCAGACCTCCCGGGACAGCATACATTCAGTACTTC | CASRPPGTAYIQYF
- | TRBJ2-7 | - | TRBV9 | TGTGCCAGCAGCTCGACCGGGGCCCAGGGAAACGAGCAGTACTTC | CASSSTGAQGNEQYF
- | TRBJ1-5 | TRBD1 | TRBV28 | TGTGCCAGCAGCTACCAAGGACAGGGTGGCAATCAGCCCCAGCATTTT | CASSYQGQGGNQPQHF
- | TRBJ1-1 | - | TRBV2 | TGTGCCAGCGTAATGAACACTGAAGCTTTCTTT | CASVMNTEAFF
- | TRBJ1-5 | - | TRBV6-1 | TGTGCCAGCAGTGTGAAGGCTTATCAGCCCCAGCATTTT | CASSVKAYQPQHF
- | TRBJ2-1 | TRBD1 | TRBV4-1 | TGCGCCAGCAGCCAATTTATTCTAAGGACAGGGCACCATCTAAATGAGCAGTTCTTC | CASSQFILRTGHHLNEQFF
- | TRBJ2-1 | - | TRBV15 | TGTGCCACCAGCACAGAGATAGTTGACAGAAACGTCAATGAGCAGTTCTTC | CATSTEIVDRNVNEQFF
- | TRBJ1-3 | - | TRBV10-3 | TGTGCCATCAGTGAGTTAGGAAGCTCTGGAAACACCATATATTTT | CAISELGSSGNTIYF
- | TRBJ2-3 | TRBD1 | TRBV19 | TGTGCCAGTAGTATGAGGACAGGCGTTTTACCAGATACGCAGTATTTT | CASSMRTGVLPDTQYF
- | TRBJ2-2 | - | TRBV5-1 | TGCGCCAGCAGCGCGACAGGCCAGAACACCGGGGAGCTGTTTTTT | CASSATGQNTGELFF
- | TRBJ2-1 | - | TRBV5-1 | TGCGCCAGCAGCTTGGCTGGGAGCTCCTACAATGAGCAGTTCTTC | CASSLAGSSYNEQFF
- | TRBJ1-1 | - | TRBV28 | TGTGCCAGCAGGACAGCAACTGAAGCTTTCTTT | CASRTATEAFF
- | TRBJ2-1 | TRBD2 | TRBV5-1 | TGCGCCAGCAGCACGGGGGAGGGATATGAGCAGTTCTTC | CASSTGEGYEQFF
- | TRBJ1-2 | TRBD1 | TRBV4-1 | TGCGCCAGCAGCCAAGATTCGGGACAGCTGGATGGTAGTAGGGGCTACACCTTC | CASSQDSGQLDGSRGYTF
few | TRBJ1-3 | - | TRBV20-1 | TGCAGTGCTAGAGATAGGTATTTT | CSARDRYF
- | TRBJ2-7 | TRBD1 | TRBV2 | TGTGCCAGCACCGACAGGGCCTACGAGCAGTACTTC | CASTDRAYEQYF
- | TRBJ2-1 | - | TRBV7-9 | TGTGCCAGCAGCCCACGGGTAGGGGATAGCTCCTACAATGAGCAGTTCTTC | CASSPRVGDSSYNEQFF